The clone carrying this T cell receptor beta chain has at least ten counts. TCR beta VDJ and CDR3 profiles were obtained from a genomic DNA template. One entry per CDR3 protein results from TCRdb running MiXCR on the reads. Here the sample spans 300,000 or so distinct CDR3 sequences, 55% to 65% being singletons. This record comes from a study of CD8+CD57+ T cells in acquired aplastic anemia. As for the study in general: Sorted cells (CD4+ and CD8+) yielded DNA amounts that averaged about 3.1 ug.

The receptor comes from a human donor with severe aplastic anemia or a healthy control (not recorded which). Material: sorted CD4+, CD8+, or CD8+CD57+ T cells (not recorded which) from PBMCs.

The CDR3 DNA reads as TGTGCCAGCGGGGGATTGGCAGCAAATTCACCCCTCCACTTT. Protein sequence: CASGGLAANSPLHF. The rearrangement links TRBV7-9 to TRBJ1-6, with D possibly TRBD1 on 5 matching bases. The CDR3 length is 14 residues. The germline V and J ends were trimmed by 8 bases and 7 bases, with 15 bases remaining between them. Germline V gives CDR1 SEHNR, CDR2 FQNEAQ (reference sequence).